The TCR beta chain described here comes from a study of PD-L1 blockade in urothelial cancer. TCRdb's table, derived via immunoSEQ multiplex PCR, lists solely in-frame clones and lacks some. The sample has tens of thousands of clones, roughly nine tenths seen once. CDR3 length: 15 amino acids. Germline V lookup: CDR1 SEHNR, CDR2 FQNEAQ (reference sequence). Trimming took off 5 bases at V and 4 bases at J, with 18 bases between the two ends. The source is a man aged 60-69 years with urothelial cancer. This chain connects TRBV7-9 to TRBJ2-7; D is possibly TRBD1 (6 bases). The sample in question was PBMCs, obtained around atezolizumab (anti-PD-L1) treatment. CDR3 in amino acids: CASSPFLGAAYEQYF. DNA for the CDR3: TGTGCCAGCAGCCCGTTTTTGGGGGCAGCGTACGAGCAGTACTTC.